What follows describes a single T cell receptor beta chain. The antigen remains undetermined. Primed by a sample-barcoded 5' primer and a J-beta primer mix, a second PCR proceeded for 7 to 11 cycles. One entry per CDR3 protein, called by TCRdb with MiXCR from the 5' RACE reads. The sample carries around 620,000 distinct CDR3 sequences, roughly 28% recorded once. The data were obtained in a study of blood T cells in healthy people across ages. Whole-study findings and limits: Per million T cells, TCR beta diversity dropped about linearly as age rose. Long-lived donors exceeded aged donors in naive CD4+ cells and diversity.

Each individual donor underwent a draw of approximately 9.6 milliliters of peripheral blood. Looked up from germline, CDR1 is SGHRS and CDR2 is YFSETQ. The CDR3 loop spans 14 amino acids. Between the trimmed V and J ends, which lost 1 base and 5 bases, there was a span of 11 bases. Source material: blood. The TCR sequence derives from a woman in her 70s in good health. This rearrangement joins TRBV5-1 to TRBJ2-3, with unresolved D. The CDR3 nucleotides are TGCGCCAGCAGCTTGCTCGGTGTTGGAGATACGCAGTATTTT. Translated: CASSLLGVGDTQYF.